Listed below are T cell receptor beta chains from one sample, sequenced in a study of shared clonotypes between healthy human individuals. TCRdb's table, derived via immunoSEQ multiplex PCR, lists solely in-frame clones and lacks some. The sample includes around 200,000 clones, 65% to 70% of them seen just once. Specimen: memory CD4+ T cells sorted from blood. These TCRs come from a man aged 25-45 years in good health. Each CDR3 is given with its conserved first and last residue. Fields, in order: D gene, V gene, J gene, clone size, CDR3 protein, CDR3 DNA. The D gene is left open where the match is weak. Size is omitted from some rows. Given values are once, few, many or a class for expanded clones.

NA	TRBV28	TRBJ2-5	NA	CASSLSGQETQYF	TGTGCCAGCAGTTTGTCTGGGCAAGAGACCCAGTACTTC
TRBD1	TRBV6-1	TRBJ1-1	NA	CASSKDRGGSNTEAFF	TGTGCCAGCAGTAAAGACAGGGGTGGCAGTAACACTGAAGCTTTCTTT
TRBD1	TRBV5-1	TRBJ1-3	once	CASSLFAQGAAGNTIYF	TGCGCCAGCAGCTTGTTCGCGCAGGGGGCGGCTGGAAACACCATATATTTT
NA	TRBV2	TRBJ1-2	NA	CASSEASYGGYTF	TGTGCCAGCAGTGAAGCTAGTTATGGGGGCTACACCTTC
NA	TRBV2	TRBJ2-7	NA	CASSVQGGSYEQYF	TGTGCCAGCAGTGTGCAGGGGGGCTCCTACGAGCAGTACTTC
TRBD1	TRBV7-8	TRBJ2-7	few	CATDIDRGHNEQYF	TGTGCCACAGATATTGACAGGGGGCACAACGAGCAGTACTTC
NA	TRBV11-2	TRBJ1-1	NA	CASILDKNTEAFF	TGTGCCAGCATCCTCGACAAGAACACTGAAGCTTTCTTT
NA	TRBV28	TRBJ1-1	NA	CASSRDTDTEAFF	TGTGCCAGCAGCCGGGACACCGACACTGAAGCTTTCTTT
NA	TRBV7-2	TRBJ2-5	NA	CASSLSGRGQETQYF	TGTGCCAGCAGCTTATCGGGGCGGGGCCAAGAGACCCAGTACTTC
TRBD1	TRBV2	TRBJ2-6	NA	CASSLDRAGANVLTF	TGTGCCAGCAGTCTTGACAGGGCTGGGGCCAACGTCCTGACTTTC
TRBD2	TRBV7-3	TRBJ2-3	NA	CASSRLAGTDTQYF	TGTGCCAGCAGCAGACTAGCCGGCACAGATACGCAGTATTTT
TRBD2	TRBV9	TRBJ2-7	NA	CASSVGVSGAGVAYEQYF	TGTGCCAGCAGCGTAGGTGTTTCTGGGGCGGGAGTAGCCTACGAGCAGTACTTC
TRBD1	TRBV18	TRBJ2-1	NA	CASSWGQAYNEQFF	TGTGCCAGCTCATGGGGACAGGCCTACAATGAGCAGTTCTTC
TRBD1	TRBV7-2	TRBJ2-3	many	CASSPGGGNTDTQYF	TGTGCCAGCAGCCCAGGGGGCGGGAACACAGATACGCAGTATTTT
TRBD2	TRBV18	TRBJ2-1	NA	CASSPRTSGYNEQFF	TGTGCCAGCTCACCACGGACTAGCGGTTACAATGAGCAGTTCTTC
NA	TRBV4-1	TRBJ2-2	once	CASSQSILARGTNTGELFF	TGCGCCAGCAGCCAGTCTATCCTAGCCCGGGGGACCAACACCGGGGAGCTGTTTTTT
TRBD2	TRBV18	TRBJ2-1	NA	CASSRGEAGRYNEQFF	TGTGCCAGCTCCCGGGGGGAAGCGGGGCGCTACAATGAGCAGTTCTTC
NA	TRBV2	TRBJ2-7	few	CASSELAPVGEQYF	TGTGCCAGCAGTGAGTTGGCCCCAGTGGGCGAGCAGTACTTC
NA	TRBV12-5	TRBJ1-5	few	CASGLGEGVNQPQHF	TGTGCTAGTGGTTTAGGGGAGGGGGTAAATCAGCCCCAGCATTTT
NA	TRBV5-1	TRBJ1-5	few	CANPKSLSNQPQHF	TGCGCCAACCCCAAGTCCCTTTCGAATCAGCCCCAGCATTTT
NA	TRBV5-6	TRBJ2-6	NA	CASSFWTTGANVLTF	TGTGCCAGCAGCTTTTGGACGACTGGGGCCAACGTCCTGACTTTC
TRBD1	TRBV11-1	TRBJ1-1	NA	CASSLARGQAAGTEAFF	TGTGCCAGCAGCTTAGCGAGGGGACAGGCGGCGGGGACTGAAGCTTTCTTT